The rows below give T cell receptor beta chains drawn from one sample of a study of T-cell memory formation after mild COVID-19. TCRdb reanalysed the 5' RACE reads using MiXCR and keeps one entry per CDR3 protein. Among 120,000 or so distinct CDR3 sequences listed, 17% were seen once. Sequenced material: PBMCs or a T cell subset sorted from them (not recorded which). All receptors come from a man aged 18-30 years who had mild COVID-19 (a few samples of this study predate the infection). Cell type and time point are not known. Both conserved end residues are part of each CDR3. Only part of the rows carry a size: once, few, many, or a class if the clone is expanded.

clone_size cdr3_length v_call cdr3_aa
. 13 TRBV5-1 CASRTTLNYGYTF
few 16 TRBV20-1 CSASPNGGGTEGTQYF
few 15 TRBV18 CATLGTSSSTDTQYF
few 19 TRBV3-1 CASSQDPISAGAGANVLTF
. 14 TRBV7-3 CASSPLGENTEAFF
few 16 TRBV7-3 CASSPFSAGAGYGYTF
. 16 TRBV20-1 CSARDKAQANTGELFF
. 11 TRBV2 CASRSNGELFF
. 14 TRBV10-3 CATWTSMNTGELFF
few 15 TRBV3-1 CASSSGETERDTQYF
. 14 TRBV10-3 CAISVTGYNTEAFF
. 16 TRBV6-5 CASSPFGSGASYEQYF
. 14 TRBV7-2 CASSLEGWGETQYF
few 12 TRBV9 CASSSPGGKQFF
many 12 TRBV12-3/TRBV12-4 CASSRGTGELFF
. 15 TRBV19 CASIFLDRGNTEAFF
few 12 TRBV9 CASSDLSGVQYF
. 16 TRBV4-2 CASSQGFSGYEDTQYF
few 16 TRBV28 CASSQMRTSWAETQYF
few 14 TRBV6-2/TRBV6-3 CASSYSTEKETQYF
few 12 TRBV10-3 CAISDDSTEAFF
few 17 TRBV19 CASSIPTGGDGANVLTF
few 15 TRBV12-3/TRBV12-4 CASTAGQGGNYGYTF